Following are 10 T cell receptor beta chains from one sample sequenced in a study of blood T cell repertoires in COVID-19. Repertoires were generated with immunoSEQ multiplex PCR, while TCRdb's copy carries only in-frame clones and drops some. The data contain about 400,000 clones, roughly 90% of them seen just once; the ten biggest clones take up 1.2%. Sequencing used peripheral blood. Receptor source: a man between 40 and 49 years old with acute or convalescent COVID-19.

V and J are TRBV18 and TRBJ2-1; possibly TRBD1 for D (6 bases). V lost 0 bases, J lost 2 bases, and 17 bases lay in between. Per germline, CDR1 KGHSH and CDR2 LQKENI. The CDR3 spans 18 residues. The CDR3 loop reads CASSPPGRGARTYNEQFF. Here the CDR3 DNA reads TGTGCCAGCTCACCACCGGGCAGGGGTGCTAGGACCTACAATGAGCAGTTCTTC. Combining the CDR3 with reference TRBV18 and TRBJ2-1 gives the whole variable domain NAGVMQNPRHLVRRRGQEARLRCSPMKGHSHVYWYRQLPEEGLKFMVYLQKENIIDESGMPKERFSAEFPKEGPSILRIQQVVRGDSAAYFCASSPPGRGARTYNEQFFGPGTRLTVL.

J is TRBJ1-5 and V is TRBV12-5, with a possible D match to TRBD1 (5 bases). Germline CDR1 and CDR2: LGHNT and FRNRAP. Trimming removed 3 bases at V and 0 bases at J, with 15 bases between. This CDR3 spans 17 amino acids. CDR3 sequence: CASGFLGQGLSNQPQHF. CDR3 coding DNA: TGTGCTAGTGGTTTTTTGGGCCAGGGCCTTAGCAATCAGCCCCAGCATTTT.

This chain joins TRBV10-2 and TRBJ2-1; D perhaps matches TRBD2 (6 bases). The ends were cut back, 5 bases at V and 3 bases at J, with 11 bases in the middle. The germline CDR1 and CDR2 sequences are WSHSY and SAAADI. CDR3 size: 14 residues. The CDR3 region is CASSQPGSYNEQFF. The CDR3 nucleotides are TGCGCCAGCAGTCAGCCCGGGAGCTACAATGAGCAGTTCTTC.

This chain joins TRBV10-3 and TRBJ2-1; weak D call: TRBD1 (7 bases). CDR1 is ENHRY and CDR2 is SYGVKD in the germline V gene. V was clipped by 3 bases and J by 2 bases, with 11 bases between them. CDR3 length: 15 residues. The CDR3 DNA reads as TGTGCCATCAGTGACCAGGGGGGAGCCTACAATGAGCAGTTCTTC. It encodes CAISDQGGAYNEQFF.

Turning to this clone: A junction end diverges from the germline sequence, so it may reflect a read error. The gene calls are TRBV7-7 and TRBJ1-5, with a tentative D call TRBD1 (5 bases). Germline-derived CDR1 and CDR2 are SSHAT and FNYEAQ (reference sequence). The length of the CDR3 is 13 residues. The CDR3 here is CASSKDRDQPQHF. The CDR3 nucleotides read TGTGCTAGCAGCAAAGACAGAGATCAGCCCCAGCATTTT.

This clone was seen just once. The gene calls are TRBV2 and TRBJ1-6; TRBD1 aligns across 8 bases. J was trimmed by 0 bases and V by 5 bases; bases with no gene match: 3. This CDR3 comprises 16 residues. Germline assignment: CDR1 SNHLY and CDR2 FYNNEI. The CDR3 reads CASSRQGSSYNSPLHF. In DNA form, the CDR3 reads TGTGCCAGCAGTCGACAGGGGAGCTCCTATAATTCACCCCTCCACTTT.

In its sample, this clone was seen a few times. J is TRBJ1-2 and V is TRBV18; unclear D gene. Germline V gene sequence: CDR1 KGHSH, CDR2 LQKENI. Trimming removed 3 bases from V and 4 bases from J, with 12 bases in between. The CDR3 extends over 14 amino acids. The CDR3 reads CASSPTSESYGYTF. The CDR3 bases are TGTGCCAGCTCACCTACGAGTGAAAGCTATGGCTACACCTTC.

This clone was counted a few times. The CDR3 sequence is CASSPSPPTSGYTGELFF. DNA of the CDR3: TGTGCCAGCAGCCCCTCCCCCCCCACTAGCGGGTACACCGGGGAGCTGTTTTTT. V and J are TRBV7-3 and TRBJ2-2, with 9 positions matching TRBD2. The CDR3 covers 18 residues. J gave up 3 bases and V 5 bases, and 13 bases lay outside the gene matches. Germline loops: CDR1 SGHTA, CDR2 FQGTGA.

The rearrangement uses TRBV10-3 and TRBJ2-3; tentative D call: TRBD1 (6 bases). The V and J ends lost 2 bases and 0 bases respectively, with 9 bases between them. Germline V gene sequence: CDR1 ENHRY, CDR2 SYGVKD. The CDR3 is 15 amino acids. The chain's CDR3 is CAISEVRGSTDTQYF. The CDR3 DNA reads TGTGCCATCAGTGAGGTCAGGGGAAGCACAGATACGCAGTATTTT.

The chain carries TRBV28 and TRBJ1-5; D is unresolved. CDR1 MDHEN and CDR2 SYDVKM come from the germline V gene. V lost 6 bases to trimming and J lost 0 bases, with 15 bases between them. CDR3 size: 16 residues. The CDR3 coding sequence is TGTGCCAGCAGAAGGGAGAGGGATTATAGCAATCAGCCCCAGCATTTT. Amino acids: CASRRERDYSNQPQHF.